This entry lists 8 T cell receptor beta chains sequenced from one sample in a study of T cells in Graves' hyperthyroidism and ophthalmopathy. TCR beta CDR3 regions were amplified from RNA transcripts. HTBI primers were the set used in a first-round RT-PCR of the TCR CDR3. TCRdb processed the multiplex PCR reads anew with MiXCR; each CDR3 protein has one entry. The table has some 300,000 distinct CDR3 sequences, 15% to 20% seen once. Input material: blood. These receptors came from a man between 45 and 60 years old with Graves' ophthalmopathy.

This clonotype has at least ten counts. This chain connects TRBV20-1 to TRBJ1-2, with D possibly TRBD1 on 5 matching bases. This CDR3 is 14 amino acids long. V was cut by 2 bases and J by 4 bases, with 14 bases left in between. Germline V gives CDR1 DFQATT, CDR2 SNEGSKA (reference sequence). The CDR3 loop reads CSARTQGRPYGYTF. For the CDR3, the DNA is TGCAGTGCTAGAACGCAGGGTAGACCCTATGGCTACACCTTC.

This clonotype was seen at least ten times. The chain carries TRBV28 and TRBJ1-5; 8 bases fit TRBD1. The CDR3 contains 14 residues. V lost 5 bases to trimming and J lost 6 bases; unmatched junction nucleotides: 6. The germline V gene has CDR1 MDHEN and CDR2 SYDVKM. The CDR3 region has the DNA TGTGCCAGCAGTCCCGACAGGGGAGGTCAGCCCCAGCATTTT. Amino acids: CASSPDRGGQPQHF.

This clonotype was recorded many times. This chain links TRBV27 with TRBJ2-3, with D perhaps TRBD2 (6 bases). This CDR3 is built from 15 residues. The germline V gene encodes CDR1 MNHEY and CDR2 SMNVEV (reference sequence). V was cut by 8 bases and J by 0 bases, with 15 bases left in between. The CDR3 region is CASRDWGTSTDTQYF. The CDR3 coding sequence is TGTGCCAGCCGAGATTGGGGGACTAGCACAGATACGCAGTATTTT.

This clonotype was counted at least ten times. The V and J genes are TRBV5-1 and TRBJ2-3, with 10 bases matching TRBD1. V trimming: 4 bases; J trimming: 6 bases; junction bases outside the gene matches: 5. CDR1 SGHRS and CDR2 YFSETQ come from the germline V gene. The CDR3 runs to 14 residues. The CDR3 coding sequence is TGCGCCAGCAGCCGACAGGGGGCGCGGGATACGCAGTATTTT. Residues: CASSRQGARDTQYF.

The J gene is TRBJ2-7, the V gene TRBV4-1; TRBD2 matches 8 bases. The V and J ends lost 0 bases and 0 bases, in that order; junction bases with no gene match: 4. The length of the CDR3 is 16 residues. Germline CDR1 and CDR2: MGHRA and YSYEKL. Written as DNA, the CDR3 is TGCGCCAGCAGCCAAGAGGGTAGCGGGGCCTCCTACGAGCAGTACTTC. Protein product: CASSQEGSGASYEQYF.

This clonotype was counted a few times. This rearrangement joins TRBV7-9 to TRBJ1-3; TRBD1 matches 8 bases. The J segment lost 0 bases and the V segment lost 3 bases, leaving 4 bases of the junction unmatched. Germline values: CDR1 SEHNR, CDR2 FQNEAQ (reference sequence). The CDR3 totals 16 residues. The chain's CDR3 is CASSFGTGVSGNTIYF. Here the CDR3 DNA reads TGTGCCAGCAGCTTTGGGACAGGCGTCTCTGGAAACACCATATATTTT.

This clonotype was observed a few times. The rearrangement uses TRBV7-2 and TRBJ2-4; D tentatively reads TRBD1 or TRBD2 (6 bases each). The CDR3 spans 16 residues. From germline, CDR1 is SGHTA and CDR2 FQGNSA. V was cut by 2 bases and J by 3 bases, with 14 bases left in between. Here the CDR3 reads CASSLFEGGGKNIQYF. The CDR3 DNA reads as TGTGCCAGCAGCTTATTTGAGGGGGGAGGCAAAAACATTCAGTACTTC.

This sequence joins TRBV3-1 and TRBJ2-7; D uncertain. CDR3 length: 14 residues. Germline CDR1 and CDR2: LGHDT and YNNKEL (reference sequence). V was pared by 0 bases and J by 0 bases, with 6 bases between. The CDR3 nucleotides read TGTGCCAGCAGCCAAGACAGCCTCTCCTACGAGCAGTACTTC. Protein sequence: CASSQDSLSYEQYF.